The next 28 T cell receptor beta chains were all read from a single sample in a study of T cell responses to AZD1222 COVID-19 vaccine. Here immunoSEQ multiplex PCR was the method, and the copy in TCRdb shows in-frame clones only, minus some. The table records about 100,000 clones, around nine tenths of them present only once. The material was peripheral blood, obtained on day 0 of AZD1222 vaccination. The receptors derive from an adult in good health.

This clone was seen more than once but under ten times. This chain links TRBV11-2 with TRBJ1-6; 8 bases are a match to TRBD1. This CDR3 is built from 14 residues. The germline V gene has CDR1 SGHAT and CDR2 FQNNGV. With V trimmed by 3 bases and J by 9 bases, 4 bases remained unmatched. The CDR3 DNA is TGTGCCAGCAGCTTCGGACAGGGAGGTTCACCCCTCCACTTT. Its protein is CASSFGQGGSPLHF. Variable domain in full (rest from reference TRBV11-2 and TRBJ1-6): EAGVAQSPRYKIIEKRQSVAFWCNPISGHATLYWYQQILGQGPKLLIQFQNNGVVDDSQLPKDRFSAERLKGVDSTLKIQPAKLEDSAVYLCASSFGQGGSPLHFGNGTRLTVT.

This clone showed up just once. The V call is TRBV28, the J call TRBJ1-3; maybe TRBD1 (5 bases). The CDR3 is 14 amino acids. The ends were cut back, 2 bases at V and 3 bases at J, with 8 bases in the middle. Germline V gene lookup returns CDR1 MDHEN and CDR2 SYDVKM. This CDR3 reads CASSLGQYGNTIYF. CDR3 DNA sequence: TGTGCCAGCAGTTTAGGACAATATGGAAACACCATATATTTT.

The rearrangement joins TRBV10-3 to TRBJ1-1; D ambiguous. The CDR3 sequence is 11 residues long. Germline V gene lookup returns CDR1 ENHRY and CDR2 SYGVKD. V lost 6 bases and J lost 2, with 4 bases in between. CDR3 residues: CAIRRNTEAFF. The CDR3 region has the DNA TGTGCCATCAGACGAAACACTGAAGCTTTCTTT.

CDR3 protein: CATSRGWEESTGGKQYF. The DNA of the CDR3 is TGTGCCACCAGCAGAGGATGGGAGGAAAGTACAGGGGGCAAGCAGTACTTC. V is TRBV15 and J is TRBJ2-7; 9 bases are a match to TRBD1. The CDR3 totals 17 residues. Germline V gives CDR1 LNHNV, CDR2 YYDKDF (reference sequence). V lost 1 base and J lost 8; bases outside the gene matches: 15. The whole variable domain, remainder taken from reference TRBV15 and TRBJ2-7, is DAMVIQNPRYQVTQFGKPVTLSCSQTLNHNVMYWYQQKSSQAPKLLFHYYDKDFNNEADTPDNFQSRRPNTSFCFLDIRSPGLGDTAMYLCATSRGWEESTGGKQYFGPGTRLTVT.

The chain has TRBV19 and TRBJ2-1; 8 bases are a match to TRBD2. The CDR3 contains 13 residues. Germline CDR1 LNHDA, CDR2 SQIVND (reference sequence). V shed 6 bases and J 8 bases; nucleotides not matched to a gene: 6. CDR3 bases: TGTGCCAGTAGGCGCCCGGGGGGGGATGAGCAGTTCTTC. It encodes CASRRPGGDEQFF.

This sequence joins TRBV4-2 and TRBJ1-4; D call uncertain. CDR1 is LGHNA, CDR2 YNFKEQ, per germline. V lost 0 bases to trimming and J lost 7 bases, with 12 bases between them. The CDR3 has 15 residues. CDR3 bases: TGTGCCAGCAGCCAAGATCGCGGGTTTACTGAAAAACTGTTTTTT. Encoded protein: CASSQDRGFTEKLFF.

The rearrangement joins TRBV4-1 to TRBJ1-2; D is unresolved. Germline CDR1 and CDR2: MGHRA and YSYEKL. The CDR3 spans 15 residues. Trimming pared 5 bases from V and 6 bases from J, leaving 19 bases between. DNA for the CDR3: TGCGCCAGCAGCAGGGTTGTCCAGCCCAGGAATGGCTACACCTTC. It codes for CASSRVVQPRNGYTF.

The gene calls are TRBV28 and TRBJ2-3; no reliable D call. The V end lost 2 bases, the J end lost 2 bases, and 8 bases lay between the germline ends. The CDR3 runs to 14 residues. Germline-derived CDR1 and CDR2 are MDHEN and SYDVKM. CDR3 loop: CASSLRPPTDTQYF. Written as DNA, the CDR3 is TGTGCCAGCAGTTTAAGGCCCCCCACAGATACGCAGTATTTT.

The table lists this clone with a count of one. The V gene is TRBV11-2, the J gene TRBJ2-3; D uncertain. V shed 5 bases and J shed 2 bases, with 2 bases lying between them. The CDR3 has 11 residues. Germline lookup yields CDR1 SGHAT and CDR2 FQNNGV. CDR3 sequence reads: CASSHTDTQYF. DNA of the CDR3: TGTGCCAGCAGCCACACAGATACGCAGTATTTT.

The sample holds one count of this clone. The chain couples TRBV11-3 to TRBJ2-1, with D possibly being TRBD2 (7 bases). CDR1 SGHNT and CDR2 YENEEA come from the germline V gene. This CDR3 spans 15 amino acids. Trimming shortened V by 2 bases and J by 0 bases, and 8 bases separated the two germline ends. Here the CDR3 DNA reads TGTGCCAGCAGCTTAAGGGGGGGCTCCTACAATGAGCAGTTCTTC. This codes for CASSLRGGSYNEQFF.

J is TRBJ1-3 and V is TRBV28, with a weak D call TRBD1 (5 bases). Trimming took off 3 bases at V and 4 bases at J, with 10 bases between the two ends. The CDR3 is 14 residues long. Germline loops: CDR1 MDHEN, CDR2 SYDVKM. The DNA for the CDR3 is TGTGCCAGCAGTTTGGGAGGGGACGGAAACACCATATATTTT. Its translation: CASSLGGDGNTIYF.

V gene TRBV7-9 combines with J gene TRBJ2-1; unclear D gene. Germline V gives CDR1 SEHNR, CDR2 FQNEAQ (reference sequence). Trimming removed 5 bases at V and 4 bases at J, with 15 bases between. This CDR3 is 15 amino acids long. CDR3 region: CASSEGRLVYNEQFF. The CDR3 coding sequence is TGTGCCAGCAGCGAAGGACGCCTAGTGTACAATGAGCAGTTCTTC.

V and J are TRBV6-6 and TRBJ1-4, with a weak D call TRBD1 (5 bases). From germline, CDR1 is MNHNY and CDR2 SVGAGI (reference sequence). The CDR3 loop spans 16 amino acids. V shed 6 bases and J shed 10 bases, with 24 bases lying between them. In DNA form, the CDR3 reads TGTGCCAGCAGCCCATTGGGACTAACAGGTGTTGGAAAACTGTTTTTT. Residues: CASSPLGLTGVGKLFF.

The chain uses TRBV6-2 or TRBV6-3 and TRBJ1-1; a weak D match, TRBD1 (5 bases). V gave up 6 bases and J gave up 1 base, with 12 bases separating them. CDR1 and CDR2 (germline): MNHEY, SVGEGT. There are 14 residues in the CDR3. The DNA of the CDR3 is TGTGCCAGCAGCTATAAGACAGCGAACACTGAAGCTTTCTTT. This gives the protein CASSYKTANTEAFF.

CDR3 region: CASSIFGGGTYEQYF. As DNA, the CDR3 is TGTGCCAGTAGTATTTTTGGCGGGGGGACCTACGAGCAGTACTTC. The rearrangement joins TRBV19 to TRBJ2-7; 8 bases line up with TRBD2. The germline CDR1 and CDR2 sequences are LNHDA and SQIVND (reference sequence). Trimming took 3 bases from V and 2 from J; bases not matched to a gene: 6. The length of the CDR3 is 15 residues. The variable domain in full, with the rest retrieved from reference TRBV19 and TRBJ2-7, is DGGITQSPKYLFRKEGQNVTLSCEQNLNHDAMYWYRQDPGQGLRLIYYSQIVNDFQKGDIAEGYSVSREKKESFPLTVTSAQKNPTAFYLCASSIFGGGTYEQYFGPGTRLTVT.

This clone is a singleton in its sample. The rearrangement joins TRBV5-6 to TRBJ1-5, with TRBD1 as a possible D gene (6 bases). Germline V gene lookup returns CDR1 SGHDT and CDR2 YYEEEE. V was shortened by 3 bases and J by 5 bases, with 15 bases between the two germline ends. CDR3 size: 15 residues. The CDR3 here is CASSSGPRGDQPQHF. The CDR3 nucleotides read TGTGCCAGCAGCTCCGGGCCCAGGGGAGATCAGCCCCAGCATTTT.

The genes are TRBV19 and TRBJ1-1; the D gene is possibly TRBD1 (6 bases). This CDR3 has 13 residues. Trimming left V 5 bases short and J 5 bases short, with 12 bases between. Germline-derived CDR1 and CDR2 are LNHDA and SQIVND (reference sequence). CDR3 in amino acids: CASSHTGMTEAFF. CDR3 sequence (DNA): TGTGCCAGTAGTCACACAGGGATGACTGAAGCTTTCTTT.

The V and J genes are TRBV12-3 or TRBV12-4 and TRBJ1-1; 7 nucleotides match TRBD1. CDR3 length equals 12 residues. Germline trimming cut 0 bases from V and 13 bases from J; bases unmatched to any gene: 5. DNA of the CDR3: TGTGCCAGCAGTTTAGCGCTGACAGGGTTTTTCTTT. It encodes CASSLALTGFFF.

The rearrangement links TRBV2 to TRBJ1-2; no reliable D call. The CDR3 is 12 amino acids. The V end lost 6 bases, the J end lost 5 bases, and 10 bases lay between the germline ends. Germline-derived CDR1 and CDR2 are SNHLY and FYNNEI. Here the CDR3 DNA reads TGTGCCAGCAGCCGGACGGGGTATGGCTACACCTTC. Translating gives CASSRTGYGYTF.

By share, this clone counts as medium-sized. The J gene is TRBJ2-1, the V gene TRBV19; 12 bases agree with TRBD2. The CDR3 runs to 16 residues. V gave up 5 bases and J gave up 9 bases; unmatched junction bases: 11. The germline V gene encodes CDR1 LNHDA and CDR2 SQIVND (reference sequence). The CDR3 sequence is CASSDWTSGEAGEQFF. Here the CDR3 DNA reads TGTGCCAGTAGTGACTGGACTAGCGGGGAAGCGGGTGAGCAGTTCTTC.

The chain joins TRBV9 to TRBJ1-3; maybe TRBD1 (6 bases). The CDR3 covers 18 residues. Germline values: CDR1 SGDLS, CDR2 YYNGEE. V shed 2 bases and J shed 4 bases, with 22 bases lying between them. CDR3 amino acids: CASSVSSPTQGWGNTIYF. The CDR3 nucleotides read TGTGCCAGCAGCGTCTCCTCCCCGACACAGGGTTGGGGAAACACCATATATTTT.

The rearrangement uses TRBV30 and TRBJ2-7, with 7 bases fitting TRBD2. In germline, CDR1 is GTSNPN, CDR2 SVGIG (reference sequence). The CDR3 consists of 17 residues. V dropped 0 bases and J dropped 7; count of bases not matched to a gene: 18. For the CDR3, the DNA is TGTGCCTGGAGTGTATCGGGGGTAAGCGGGGTTACTGGGGAGCAGTACTTC. This encodes CAWSVSGVSGVTGEQYF. The full variable domain, in which reference TRBV30 and TRBJ2-7 provide the parts outside the CDR3, is SQTIHQWPATLVQPVGSPLSLECTVEGTSNPNLYWYRQAAGRGLQLLFYSVGIGQISSEVPQNLSASRPQDRQFILSSKKLLLSDSGFYLCAWSVSGVSGVTGEQYFGPGTRLTVT.

This clone appeared once. This chain uses TRBV7-2 with TRBJ2-1, with 9 bases identical to TRBD2. The length of the CDR3 is 15 residues. The ends lost 3 bases at V and 6 bases at J; junction bases unmatched: 6. Germline CDR1 and CDR2: SGHTA and FQGNSA. The CDR3 nucleotides read TGTGCCAGCAGCTTTAGCGGGGGCCAAATCAATGAGCAGTTCTTC. Translating it yields CASSFSGGQINEQFF.

This sequence joins TRBV19 and TRBJ2-5, with 9 bases that match TRBD1. The V gene's germline CDR1 is LNHDA and CDR2 SQIVND (reference sequence). The CDR3 contains 14 residues. V trimming: 5 bases; J trimming: 7 bases; junction bases outside the gene matches: 8. CDR3: CASSSRTGVWTQYF. The CDR3, as DNA: TGTGCCAGTAGTTCCCGGACAGGGGTCTGGACCCAGTACTTC.

There are a few counts of this clone. V usage is TRBV28 and J usage is TRBJ1-5, with D perhaps matching TRBD1 (5 bases). The V gene lost 3 bases and the J gene lost 2 bases, with 14 bases spanning the gap. The CDR3 has 16 amino acids. Germline CDR1 is MDHEN and CDR2 is SYDVKM. The CDR3 bases are TGTGCCAGCAGTTTTTGGGGGTCCCTGGGCAATCAGCCCCAGCATTTT. Translation gives CASSFWGSLGNQPQHF.

The chain couples TRBV4-3 to TRBJ1-6, with TRBD1 identical over 7 bases. The CDR3 runs 18 residues. V gave up 0 bases and J gave up 7 bases; unmatched junction bases: 12. Germline V gene data show CDR1 as LGHNA and CDR2 as YSLEER. The CDR3 sequence: CASSQDGEQGLGNSPLHF. CDR3 sequence (DNA): TGCGCCAGCAGCCAAGACGGAGAACAGGGGTTGGGAAATTCACCCCTCCACTTT.

The chain couples TRBV6-5 to TRBJ1-1; D may be TRBD1 (5 bases). This CDR3 contains 14 residues. Trimming cost V 6 bases and J 5 bases, with 16 bases left between them. The germline V gene has CDR1 MNHEY and CDR2 SVGAGI. CDR3 loop: CASRLTYGGTEAFF. The CDR3 DNA follows: TGTGCCAGCAGACTGACATACGGGGGGACTGAAGCTTTCTTT.

This clone was seen only a few times. The chain carries TRBV24-1 and TRBJ1-1; D is possibly TRBD1 (6 bases). CDR3 length equals 14 residues. V was cut by 4 bases and J by 1 base, with 9 bases left in between. In germline, CDR1 is KGHDR, CDR2 SFDVKD. The CDR3 sequence: CATSDRGPNTEAFF. CDR3 DNA sequence: TGTGCCACCAGTGACAGGGGCCCGAACACTGAAGCTTTCTTT.